The clone carrying this T cell receptor (beta chain) showed up just a few times. Its antigen remains unknown. Unique molecular identifiers were used to barcode this TCRbeta library. One entry per CDR3 protein results from TCRdb running MiXCR on the PCR reads. The sample comprises about 460,000 distinct CDR3 sequences, 10% to 12% of which are singletons, and less than 15% rests with the top ten. The data belong to a study of T-cell reconstitution after alpha-beta-depleted transplantation in children. General observations from the study: TCRbeta diversity was high at day 60 in some patients (a result of surviving recipient T cells and thymic progenitors).

This CDR3 region has 16 residues. Germline CDR1 is SGHTA and CDR2 is FQGNSA. Losses at the gene ends were 3 bases for V and 5 bases for J; bases not matched to a gene: 10. The clonotype was recovered from a female patient aged 2 to 10 who had a stem cell transplant for aplastic anemia, so the T cells may come from the graft donor. The sample consisted of PBMCs, mostly from graft donor cells, taken 180 days after TCRalphabeta/CD19-depleted stem cell transplant. V and J are TRBV7-2 and TRBJ2-5, with 9 bases lining up with TRBD2. The CDR3 DNA is TGTGCCAGCAGCTTCGTTAGCGGGAGTTTGCTTGAGACCCAGTACTTC. Amino acid sequence: CASSFVSGSLLETQYF.